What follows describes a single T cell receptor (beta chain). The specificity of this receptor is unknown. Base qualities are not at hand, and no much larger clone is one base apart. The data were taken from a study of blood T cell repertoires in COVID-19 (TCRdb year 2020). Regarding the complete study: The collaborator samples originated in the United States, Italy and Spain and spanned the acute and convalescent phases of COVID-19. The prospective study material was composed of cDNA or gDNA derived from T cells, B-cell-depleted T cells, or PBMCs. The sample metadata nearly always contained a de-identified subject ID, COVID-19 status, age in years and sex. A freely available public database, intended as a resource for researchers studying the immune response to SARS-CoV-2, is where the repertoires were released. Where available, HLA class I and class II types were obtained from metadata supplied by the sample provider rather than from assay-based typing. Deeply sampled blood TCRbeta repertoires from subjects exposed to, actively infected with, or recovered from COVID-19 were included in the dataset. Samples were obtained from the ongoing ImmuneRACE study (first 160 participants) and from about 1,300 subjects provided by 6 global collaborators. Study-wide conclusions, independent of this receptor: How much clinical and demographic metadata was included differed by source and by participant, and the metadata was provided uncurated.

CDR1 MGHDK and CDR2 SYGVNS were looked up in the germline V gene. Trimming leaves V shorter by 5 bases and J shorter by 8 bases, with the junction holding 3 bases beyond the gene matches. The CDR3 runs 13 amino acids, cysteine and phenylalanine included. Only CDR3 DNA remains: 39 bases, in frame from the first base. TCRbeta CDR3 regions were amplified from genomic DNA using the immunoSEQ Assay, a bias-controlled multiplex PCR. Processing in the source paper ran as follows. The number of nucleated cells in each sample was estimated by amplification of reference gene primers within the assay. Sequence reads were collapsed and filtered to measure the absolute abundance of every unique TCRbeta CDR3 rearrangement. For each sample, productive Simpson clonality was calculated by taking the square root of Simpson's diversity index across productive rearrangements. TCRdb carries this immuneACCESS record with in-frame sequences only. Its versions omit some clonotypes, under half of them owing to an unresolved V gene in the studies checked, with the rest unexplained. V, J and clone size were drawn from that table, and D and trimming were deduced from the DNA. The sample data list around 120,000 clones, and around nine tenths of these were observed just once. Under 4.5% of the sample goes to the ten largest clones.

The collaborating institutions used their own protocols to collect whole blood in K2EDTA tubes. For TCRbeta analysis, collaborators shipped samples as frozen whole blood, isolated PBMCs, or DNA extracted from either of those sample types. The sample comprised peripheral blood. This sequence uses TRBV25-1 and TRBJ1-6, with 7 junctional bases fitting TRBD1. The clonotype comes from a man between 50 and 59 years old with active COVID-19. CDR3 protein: CASSQQGYSPLHF. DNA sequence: TGTGCCAGCAGTCAACAGGGGTATTCACCCCTCCACTTT.